This T cell receptor beta chain was identified in a study of blood T cell repertoires in COVID-19. For the study at large: The samples span acute and convalescent COVID-19 from the United States, Italy and Spain.

The CDR3 length is 15 residues. V lost 2 bases and J lost 4; bases outside the gene matches: 8. Germline CDR1 and CDR2: SGHVS and FQNEAQ. Those enrolled, adults aged 18 to 89 years, came from about two dozen US areas. Participants classified as exposed had met a COVID-19 case within 2 weeks before study entry. Original methodology: Reference gene primer amplification yielded estimated nucleated cell counts. Clones were sequenced by immunoSEQ multiplex PCR, and TCRdb holds only the in-frame ones, with some missing. Clonal size and the V and J genes are those of that table, whereas D and trimming came from the DNA. The sample yields approximately 200,000 clones, approximately 88% seen once.

The chain is built from TRBV7-8 and TRBJ2-7; 7 bases match TRBD2. The specimen was PBMCs or T cells enriched from blood (not recorded which). This receptor was taken from a woman younger than 45 who had been exposed to COVID-19. The CDR3 nucleotides are TGTGCCAGCAGCTTAACTAGCGCCACGGCATACGAGCAGTACTTC. This sequence encodes CASSLTSATAYEQYF.